The 24 T cell receptor beta chains below come from one sample, sequenced in a study of Ad26.COV2.S vaccination and SARS-CoV-2 variants. Treatment meaning: approximately 18 received Ad26.COV2.S at low or high dose, single or two shots; about 5 received placebo; per-sample allocation not given. Day 63 following the first vaccine or placebo injection was when the samples were taken. Using immunoSEQ multiplex PCR, the repertoire was profiled, and TCRdb retains in-frame clones only, with some absent. The table has 410,000 or so clones, around 92% seen once. The sequences come from peripheral blood, collected in a trial of Ad26.COV2.S vaccine versus placebo. The receptors were gathered from a person between 18 and 65 years old who received the Ad26.COV2.S COVID-19 vaccine or a placebo.

The chain carries TRBV4-3 and TRBJ1-6; 7 nucleotides match TRBD1. Per the germline V gene, CDR1 is LGHNA and CDR2 is YSLEER. The CDR3 contains 16 residues. With 0 bases clipped from V and 9 bases from J, the junction kept 8 bases outside the gene matches. The CDR3 bases are TGCGCCAGCAGCCAAGACGGGACAGATCGGCGTTCACCCCTCCACTTT. This translates into CASSQDGTDRRSPLHF.

The gene calls are TRBV5-4 and TRBJ2-1; D is unresolved. V was shortened by 4 bases and J by 6 bases, with 11 bases between the two germline ends. CDR1 and CDR2 (germline): SGHNT, YYREEE (reference sequence). This CDR3 has 13 residues. For the CDR3, the DNA is TGTGCCAGCAGCCCGAGTTGGGGCAATGAGCAGTTCTTC. Protein sequence: CASSPSWGNEQFF. The full variable domain, with the rest looked up from reference TRBV5-4 and TRBJ2-1, is ETGVTQSPTHLIKTRGQQVTLRCSSQSGHNTVSWYQQALGQGPQFIFQYYREEENGRGNFPPRFSGLQFPNYSSELNVNALELDDSALYLCASSPSWGNEQFFGPGTRLTVL.

This clone was observed once. V usage is TRBV3-1 (or the pseudogene TRBV3-2) and J usage is TRBJ2-4; D unclear. Between the trimmed V and J ends, which lost 1 base and 0 bases, there was a span of 10 bases. This CDR3 comprises 16 residues. Germline CDR1 and CDR2: LGHDT and YNNKEL (reference sequence). In nucleotides, the CDR3 is TGTGCCAGCAGCCAAGCCCCCCTGGGAGCCAAAAACATTCAGTACTTC. Translated: CASSQAPLGAKNIQYF.

This clone was observed a handful of times. An end of the junction does not agree with germline; a read error may underlie this. This rearrangement joins TRBV6-4 to TRBJ2-1; TRBD2 matches at 11 bases. Germline V gives CDR1 MRHNA, CDR2 SNTAGT. The CDR3 has 17 residues. CDR3 protein: CATSEEETSGGYNEQFF. The CDR3 region has the DNA TGTGCCACCAGTGAAGAAGAAACTAGCGGGGGTTACAATGAGCAGTTCTTC.

This clone came up once. V usage is TRBV23-1 and J usage is TRBJ1-1; tentative D call: TRBD1 (6 bases). TRBV23-1 is reported as an ORF; its role is uncertain. This CDR3 region has 14 residues. V was shortened by 0 bases and J by 7 bases, with 12 bases between the two germline ends. CDR3 protein: CASSQSRGQDEAFF. Written as DNA, the CDR3 is TGCGCCAGCAGTCAATCGCGGGGACAAGATGAAGCTTTCTTT.

This chain uses TRBV10-1 with TRBJ2-1; no definite D call. Germline assignment: CDR1 WNHNN and CDR2 SYGVQD (reference sequence). CDR3 length: 12 amino acids. Trimming removed 4 bases from V and 13 bases from J, with 14 bases in between. This CDR3 reads CASSGNRAVQFF. DNA of the CDR3: TGCGCCAGCAGTGGCAACCGAGCCGTCCAGTTCTTC.

The V and J genes are TRBV27 and TRBJ1-2; D may be TRBD1 (6 bases). CDR1 is MNHEY and CDR2 is SMNVEV in the germline V gene (reference sequence). The CDR3 is 13 residues long. Trimming took off 6 bases at V and 7 bases at J, with 15 bases between the two ends. The CDR3: CASSLAGVGGYTF. The DNA of the CDR3 is TGTGCCAGCAGCCTTGCAGGGGTCGGTGGCTACACCTTC.

V gene TRBV7-2 combines with J gene TRBJ1-4, with a tentative D call TRBD1 (6 bases). Germline CDR1 reads SGHTA; CDR2 reads FQGNSA. Trimming took 1 base from V and 7 from J, leaving 19 bases between them. The length of the CDR3 is 17 residues. The CDR3 DNA is TGTGCCAGCAGCTTAGTAAGGGGGGGAGGGGTACGTGAAAAACTGTTTTTT. Protein: CASSLVRGGGVREKLFF.

V gene TRBV14 combines with J gene TRBJ2-7; 9 nucleotides align to TRBD1. Unmatched junction bases numbered 5, after V lost 3 bases and J lost 2 bases. Germline V gene lookup returns CDR1 SGHDN and CDR2 FVKESK. The CDR3 has 15 residues. The CDR3 sequence is CASSQLGQGTYEQYF. CDR3 DNA: TGTGCCAGCAGCCAGTTGGGACAGGGAACCTACGAGCAGTACTTC.

The rearrangement uses TRBV18 and TRBJ2-7; 9 nucleotides match TRBD1. After removal of 0 bases from V and 4 bases from J, the junction contained 7 bases not matched to a gene. This CDR3 comprises 16 residues. In germline, CDR1 is KGHSH, CDR2 LQKENI. Written as DNA, the CDR3 is TGTGCCAGCTCACCACCATCGGGACAGGGAAGATACGAGCAGTACTTC. This codes for CASSPPSGQGRYEQYF.

The chain combines TRBV6-4 with TRBJ1-6, with D uncertain. CDR1 and CDR2 (germline): MRHNA, SNTAGT. This CDR3 has 12 amino acids. Deletions cut 8 bases from V and 14 bases from J, with 16 bases between. CDR3 sequence: CASGSPSGTLHF. DNA of the CDR3: TGTGCCAGCGGTAGTCCGTCGGGGACCCTCCACTTT.

The J gene is TRBJ2-7, the V gene TRBV28, with 7 bases aligning to TRBD2. CDR1 and CDR2 from the germline V gene are MDHEN and SYDVKM. The CDR3 consists of 16 residues. The V segment lost 1 base and the J segment 2 bases; nucleotides outside the gene matches: 8. DNA for the CDR3: TGTGCCAGCAGTTTATCTCATCTGGGGGGGGCCTACGAGCAGTACTTC. As protein: CASSLSHLGGAYEQYF.

This clone came up a few times. The V gene is TRBV18, the J gene TRBJ2-7, with D possibly matching TRBD2 (5 bases). The CDR3 contains 14 residues. V was clipped by 4 bases and J by 2 bases, with 12 bases between them. Germline loops: CDR1 KGHSH, CDR2 LQKENI. The CDR3 coding sequence is TGTGCCAGCTCACGGGTTAACGGGGCCTACGAGCAGTACTTC. Its translation is CASSRVNGAYEQYF.

This clone has just one count. V and J are TRBV28 and TRBJ2-7; TRBD2 matches 7 bases. The V gene's germline CDR1 is MDHEN and CDR2 SYDVKM. V was pared by 5 bases and J by 2 bases, with 9 bases of the junction left unmatched. The CDR3 runs to 15 residues. The CDR3 loop is CASSPHAGVTYEQYF. In DNA form, the CDR3 reads TGTGCCAGCAGTCCACACGCGGGGGTGACCTACGAGCAGTACTTC. The whole variable domain, filled in from reference TRBV28 and TRBJ2-7, reads DVKVTQSSRYLVKRTGEKVFLECVQDMDHENMFWYRQDPGLGLRLIYFSYDVKMKEKGDIPEGYSVSREKKERFSLILESASTNQTSMYLCASSPHAGVTYEQYFGPGTRLTVT.

J is TRBJ2-7 and V is TRBV6-2 or TRBV6-3; 11 bases line up with TRBD1. The V segment lost 0 bases and the J segment 0 bases; nucleotides outside the gene matches: 7. CDR1 is MNHEY, CDR2 SVGEGT, per germline. The CDR3 totals 18 residues. Here the CDR3 reads CASSYSGQGAIFSYEQYF. CDR3 nucleotide sequence: TGTGCCAGCAGTTACTCCGGACAGGGGGCAATTTTCTCCTACGAGCAGTACTTC.

This clone appeared a few times. The chain is built from TRBV14 and TRBJ2-5; 11 bases agree with TRBD1. Trimming removed 3 bases from V and 1 base from J; junction bases left unmatched: 1. The CDR3 length is 15 residues. The V gene's germline CDR1 is SGHDN and CDR2 FVKESK. CDR3 DNA: TGTGCCAGCAGCCACGGGACAGGGGGCCAAGAGACCCAGTACTTC. This gives the protein CASSHGTGGQETQYF.

This clone has a single count. The chain has TRBV5-6 and TRBJ1-2; the D is unclear. CDR3 length: 15 amino acids. Germline V lookup: CDR1 SGHDT, CDR2 YYEEEE. V was shortened by 1 base and J by 3 bases, with 13 bases between the two germline ends. The DNA for the CDR3 is TGTGCCAGCAGCTTGTTAATGGACTCGGACTATGGCTACACCTTC. Amino acids: CASSLLMDSDYGYTF.

The gene calls are TRBV24-1 and TRBJ2-3; tentatively, D is TRBD1 (5 bases). Trimming left V 3 bases short and J 4 bases short, with 13 bases between. CDR1 KGHDR and CDR2 SFDVKD come from the germline V gene. CDR3 length: 15 residues. This CDR3 reads CATSDARGAADTQYF. The CDR3 region has the DNA TGTGCCACCAGTGATGCCCGTGGGGCCGCAGATACGCAGTATTTT.

This clone was counted a single time. The chain couples TRBV24-1 to TRBJ2-3, with D unclear. V lost 4 bases, J lost 0 bases, and 16 bases lay in between. The CDR3 sequence is 17 residues long. Per germline, CDR1 KGHDR and CDR2 SFDVKD. CDR3 DNA: TGTGCCACCAGTGACCCCTTTCAAGGCTCCAGCACAGATACGCAGTATTTT. Translating it yields CATSDPFQGSSTDTQYF.

Here the CDR3 DNA reads TGCAGTGCCCCGGGCTCTGGCTACACCTTC. Protein product: CSAPGSGYTF. The chain carries TRBV20-1 and TRBJ1-2; no firm D call. The CDR3 extends over 10 amino acids. V was clipped by 6 bases and J by 7 bases, with 9 bases between them. The germline V gene encodes CDR1 DFQATT and CDR2 SNEGSKA (reference sequence).

The CDR3 DNA sequence: TGTGCCCGCGGTAGTAGCTCCTATAATTCACCCCTCCACTTT. Protein sequence: CARGSSSYNSPLHF. The rearrangement uses TRBV30 and TRBJ1-6; D not resolved. The length of the CDR3 is 14 residues. Trimming took 8 bases from V and 0 from J, leaving 11 bases between them. CDR1 is GTSNPN, CDR2 SVGIG, per germline (reference sequence).

J is TRBJ2-7 and V is TRBV27; D perhaps matches TRBD2 (6 bases). With 5 bases removed from V and 7 bases from J, the gap between germline ends came to 24 bases. Per the germline V gene, CDR1 is MNHEY and CDR2 is SMNVEV (reference sequence). This CDR3 has 16 amino acids. The CDR3 DNA reads as TGTGCCAGCAGTAACGCGCCGGGACTCCGTTTCGGGGAGCAGTACTTC. Protein: CASSNAPGLRFGEQYF.

This chain joins TRBV27 and TRBJ1-3, with D unclear. Trimming took 6 bases from V and 4 from J, leaving 7 bases between them. This CDR3 spans 12 amino acids. Germline lookup yields CDR1 MNHEY and CDR2 SMNVEV (reference sequence). The CDR3 loop reads CASRRRGNTIYF. The CDR3 DNA sequence: TGTGCCAGCAGACGTAGGGGAAACACCATATATTTT.

About this clone itself: The sample has other DNA sequences that encode this CDR3 too. The rearrangement uses TRBV6-5 and TRBJ2-2; unclear D gene. The CDR3 spans 14 residues. V dropped 3 bases and J dropped 1 base, with 6 bases sitting between them. CDR1 and CDR2 from the germline V gene are MNHEY and SVGAGI. In DNA form, the CDR3 reads TGTGCCAGCAGTTATGGTGTGAACACCGGGGAGCTGTTTTTT. It yields the protein CASSYGVNTGELFF.